The source of this TCR beta chain is a study of regulatory T cells in long-lasting Graves disease. This clonotype was observed at least ten times. Its antigen remains unidentified. Broader study findings: Sample size was small, which may have lowered accuracy.

The V and J ends lost 5 bases and 6 bases, in that order; junction bases with no gene match: 9. CDR1 SGHTA and CDR2 FQGNSA come from the germline V gene. The CDR3 runs 15 residues. Specified time point: newly diagnosed GD, antithyroid drugs for less than 3 months. The TCR library used RNA extracted from PBMCs. Arm-PCR of CDR3 regions and iRepertoire HTBI primers were used to build TCR beta libraries. TCRdb re-called the multiplex PCR reads through MiXCR, storing one row per CDR3 protein. The top ten hold around 13% of the sample, which has around 250,000 distinct CDR3 sequences, 18% seen once. The same data also contributed to another study, on T cells in Graves' hyperthyroidism and ophthalmopathy. That work states: Exclusion of patients followed from uncontrolled infection, other autoimmune disease, pregnancy or lactation. HTBI primers were the set used in a first-round RT-PCR of the TCR CDR3. Blood samples included most of the expanded thyroid clonotypes exceeding 0.001.

The specimen was peripheral blood mononuclear cells (PBMCs), collected at new diagnosis, from a patient treated with antithyroid drugs. This chain joins TRBV7-2 and TRBJ1-2; TRBD1 matches 10 bases. The sequence was obtained from a woman in her 30s with Graves disease. CDR3 loop: CASSPTRDRGHGYTF. The CDR3 DNA is TGTGCCAGCAGCCCGACCCGGGACAGGGGACATGGCTACACCTTC.